Included here is one TCR beta chain sequence, with context. The method was immunoSEQ multiplex PCR; TCRdb's version includes in-frame clones alone and lacks a portion of them. The profile shows approximately 190,000 clones, around 76% of them singletons. Patients of the Seattle cohort, enrolled during active infection, were followed longitudinally. Unmatched junction bases numbered 6, after V lost 7 bases and J lost 6 bases. Germline CDR1 is MNHEY and CDR2 is SMNVEV (reference sequence). The CDR3 has 15 amino acids. These data come from a study of blood T cell repertoires in COVID-19. Study at large: T cells, B-cell-depleted T cells, or PBMCs supplied cDNA or gDNA.

The receptor's source is a woman between 55 and 75 years old with COVID-19, enrolled during active disease. This rearrangement joins TRBV27 to TRBJ2-3; TRBD2 agrees at 14 bases. The sequencing input was peripheral blood. For the CDR3, the DNA is TGTGCCAGCACCCCGACTAGCGGGGGGGCTGATACGCAGTATTTT. Translation: CASTPTSGGADTQYF.